This TCR beta chain was captured by sequencing in a study of cytomegalovirus exposure and HLA in healthy donors. The study, taken as a whole, reports: Fewer N-insertions (relative to the roughly 720-donor mean) were reportedly seen in an Asian-associated ancestry cluster in a later analysis. Analysis was carried out at a later point, and it linked a missense DCLRE1C variant to TCR beta V- and J-gene trimming. By a later analysis, the bulk of CMV-associated TCR beta chains appeared HLA-restricted.

The sample holds a few counts of this clone. What it recognizes is unknown. Amplification used 60 Vbeta primers and 13 Jbeta primers. TCRdb's copy holds only in-frame clones and misses some; the assay was immunoSEQ multiplex PCR. The sample holds about 180,000 clones, around 84% seen once. The TCR was taken from a boy aged 2 to 9 in good health and CMV-seronegative. The sample taken for sequencing was PBMCs.

The CDR3 sequence is CASSFGVRTEAFF. The DNA of the CDR3 is TGTGCCAGCAGTTTCGGGGTGCGCACTGAAGCTTTCTTT. The J gene is TRBJ1-1, the V gene TRBV27, with no clear D. V lost 3 bases and J 4 bases, leaving 9 bases between the germline ends. Germline V gives CDR1 MNHEY, CDR2 SMNVEV (reference sequence). The CDR3 sequence is 13 residues long.